This TCR beta chain derives from a study of blood T cell repertoires in COVID-19. In the original workflow: Reference gene primer amplification yielded estimated nucleated cell counts. Method: immunoSEQ multiplex PCR; TCRdb's copy keeps in-frame clones and lacks some. V and J calls and clone size are as listed in that table; D and trimming were resolved from the DNA. The data show about 150,000 clones, with almost 80% seen just once and under 10% held by the top ten. This clone was recorded once. V lost 3 bases and J lost 4; bases outside the gene matches: 2. CDR1 and CDR2 from the germline V gene are MDHEN and SYDVKM. The CDR3 is made up of 13 amino acids.

The rearrangement uses TRBV28 and TRBJ2-7; 8 positions match TRBD1. Material for sequencing was peripheral blood. The clonotype originates from a man aged 45 to 65 with active or convalescent COVID-19. The DNA of the CDR3 is TGTGCCAGCAGTTTCGGACAGGGTTACGAGCAGTACTTC. Encoded protein: CASSFGQGYEQYF.